This T cell receptor (beta chain) was observed in a study of T cell repertoires in cytomegalovirus infection. Looking at the study overall: Signatures in public TCR beta sequences pointed to both CMV infection and matching HLA type.

V shed 6 bases and J 7 bases; nucleotides not matched to a gene: 5. CDR3 length equals 13 residues. This clonotype has a handful of counts. As yet, its antigen is unknown. Study-level results: The study found HLA-C-restricted CMV-specific TCR beta clonotypes dominating the ex vivo response. The cumulative frequency of public TCR beta families identified carriers of CMV plus the relevant HLA.

TCRdb reprocessed the reads via MiXCR and lists one record per CDR3 protein. The sample contains 200,000 to 250,000 distinct CDR3 sequences, about 38% of which appear only once. This chain joins TRBV12-3 or TRBV12-4 and TRBJ1-4; 7 bases line up with TRBD1. The TCR originated in a human donor in good health (CMV status not recorded). Some clones in this sample may be carry-over from other donors' samples. Source: CD8+ T cells from cultured PBMCs, taken from culture after CMV antigen stimulation. DNA of the CDR3: TGTGCCAGCAGCCCAGGGGGTGGTGAAAAACTGTTTTTT. Protein product: CASSPGGGEKLFF.